A selection of T cell receptor beta chains follows, all from one sample in a study of regulatory T cells in long-lasting Graves disease. One entry per CDR3 protein results from TCRdb running MiXCR on the multiplex PCR reads. Here the sample spans some 460,000 distinct CDR3 sequences, about 16% being singletons. These same data were also listed under a study on T cells in Graves' hyperthyroidism and ophthalmopathy.

Sequences were derived from peripheral blood mononuclear cells (PBMCs), sampled at new diagnosis, from a patient treated with antithyroid drugs. These TCRs come from a man aged 35 to 55 with Graves disease. Both conserved end residues are trimmed from each CDR3. Each record gives: V gene, CDR3 length, J gene, CDR3 protein.

V gene: TRBV5-5
CDR3 length: 12
J gene: TRBJ2-1
CDR3 protein: ASTMRGFDNEQF

V gene: TRBV7-2
CDR3 length: 14
J gene: TRBJ2-1
CDR3 protein: ASSIGPQGSYNEQF

V gene: TRBV11-1
CDR3 length: 12
J gene: TRBJ2-1
CDR3 protein: ASSLIGAGNEQF

V gene: TRBV7-9
CDR3 length: 17
J gene: TRBJ2-5
CDR3 protein: ASSSSGQIGTSGQETQY

V gene: TRBV14
CDR3 length: 11
J gene: TRBJ2-1
CDR3 protein: ASSHLNYNEQF

V gene: TRBV20-1
CDR3 length: 12
J gene: TRBJ2-7
CDR3 protein: SANEGGFSYEQY

V gene: TRBV2
CDR3 length: 13
J gene: TRBJ2-5
CDR3 protein: ASSEGRTLQETQY

V gene: TRBV12-5
CDR3 length: 12
J gene: TRBJ2-2
CDR3 protein: ASSSDYNTGELF

V gene: TRBV15
CDR3 length: 11
J gene: TRBJ2-1
CDR3 protein: ATSRAGLARQF

V gene: TRBV28
CDR3 length: 12
J gene: TRBJ2-3
CDR3 protein: ASSSVGIPDTQY

V gene: TRBV28
CDR3 length: 14
J gene: TRBJ1-5
CDR3 protein: ASSSPARQKNQPQH

V gene: TRBV28
CDR3 length: 12
J gene: TRBJ2-5
CDR3 protein: ASSSPDRGETQY

V gene: TRBV12-3/TRBV12-4
CDR3 length: 13
J gene: TRBJ2-1
CDR3 protein: ASSINPLAGGIKF

V gene: TRBV12-3/TRBV12-4
CDR3 length: 12
J gene: TRBJ2-7
CDR3 protein: ASRKLADTYEQY

V gene: TRBV28
CDR3 length: 12
J gene: TRBJ2-5
CDR3 protein: ASRPPGGIKTQY

V gene: TRBV20-1
CDR3 length: 13
J gene: TRBJ2-3
CDR3 protein: SARQVGGALDTQY

V gene: TRBV9
CDR3 length: 11
J gene: TRBJ2-7
CDR3 protein: ASSVERASEQY

V gene: TRBV2
CDR3 length: 10
J gene: TRBJ1-4
CDR3 protein: ALGGGNEKLF

V gene: TRBV13
CDR3 length: 15
J gene: TRBJ1-1
CDR3 protein: ASSHQVGGAQNTEAF

V gene: TRBV5-5
CDR3 length: 16
J gene: TRBJ2-6
CDR3 protein: ASSWTGTGGTGANVLT

V gene: TRBV6-5
CDR3 length: 13
J gene: TRBJ2-7
CDR3 protein: ASSYSQGGAYEQY

V gene: TRBV12-5
CDR3 length: 10
J gene: TRBJ2-2
CDR3 protein: AGGFRTGELF

V gene: TRBV30
CDR3 length: 14
J gene: TRBJ2-3
CDR3 protein: AWSVPGTSGRNTQY

V gene: TRBV29-1
CDR3 length: 14
J gene: TRBJ2-5
CDR3 protein: SVGPGGGTVQETQY

V gene: TRBV24-1
CDR3 length: 11
J gene: TRBJ2-3
CDR3 protein: ATSDGLAGFTY

V gene: TRBV12-5
CDR3 length: 11
J gene: TRBJ1-1
CDR3 protein: ASGLPTPAEAF

V gene: TRBV24-1
CDR3 length: 12
J gene: TRBJ1-1
CDR3 protein: ATSDRRQGAEAF

V gene: TRBV2
CDR3 length: 12
J gene: TRBJ2-1
CDR3 protein: ATVQGNSYNEQF

V gene: TRBV5-1
CDR3 length: 11
J gene: TRBJ2-1
CDR3 protein: ASSMGQRNQQF

V gene: TRBV24-1
CDR3 length: 12
J gene: TRBJ2-2
CDR3 protein: ATKPETPTGELF

V gene: TRBV29-1
CDR3 length: 10
J gene: TRBJ2-1
CDR3 protein: SFGGRGNEQF

V gene: TRBV2
CDR3 length: 10
J gene: TRBJ1-6
CDR3 protein: ASNQGNSPLH

V gene: TRBV25-1
CDR3 length: 13
J gene: TRBJ2-3
CDR3 protein: ASSRLAGGPDTQY

V gene: TRBV5-1
CDR3 length: 12
J gene: TRBJ2-1
CDR3 protein: ASSLRDKYNEQF

V gene: TRBV12-3/TRBV12-4
CDR3 length: 12
J gene: TRBJ2-7
CDR3 protein: ASSFMDSSYEQY

V gene: TRBV5-5
CDR3 length: 13
J gene: TRBJ2-2
CDR3 protein: ASSIDRVLTGELF

V gene: TRBV7-2
CDR3 length: 13
J gene: TRBJ2-3
CDR3 protein: ASSAWTGVTDTQY

V gene: TRBV2
CDR3 length: 13
J gene: TRBJ1-5
CDR3 protein: ASSNDRYSNQPQH

V gene: TRBV11-2
CDR3 length: 11
J gene: TRBJ2-1
CDR3 protein: ASSPNFPLEQF

V gene: TRBV25-1
CDR3 length: 15
J gene: TRBJ2-1
CDR3 protein: ASSEGQSGRSYNEQF

V gene: TRBV20-1
CDR3 length: 15
J gene: TRBJ2-7
CDR3 protein: SARGLAGARSAGEQY

V gene: TRBV5-1
CDR3 length: 13
J gene: TRBJ2-2
CDR3 protein: ASSSLGQNTGELF

V gene: TRBV14
CDR3 length: 10
J gene: TRBJ2-3
CDR3 protein: ASSQGTSTQY

V gene: TRBV12-3/TRBV12-4
CDR3 length: 12
J gene: TRBJ2-1
CDR3 protein: ATETGGSRVEQF

V gene: TRBV6-2/TRBV6-3
CDR3 length: 12
J gene: TRBJ2-7
CDR3 protein: ASSYKAESYEQY

V gene: TRBV28
CDR3 length: 14
J gene: TRBJ2-1
CDR3 protein: ASSLAGGHSYNEQF

V gene: TRBV5-1
CDR3 length: 15
J gene: TRBJ2-3
CDR3 protein: ASSQRPTSGITDTQY

V gene: TRBV28
CDR3 length: 10
J gene: TRBJ1-2
CDR3 protein: ASSLRGGGYT

V gene: TRBV9
CDR3 length: 11
J gene: TRBJ2-7
CDR3 protein: ASSVGPAYEQY

V gene: TRBV5-1
CDR3 length: 13
J gene: TRBJ1-3
CDR3 protein: ASSLDQGLGNTIY

V gene: TRBV25-1
CDR3 length: 16
J gene: TRBJ2-7
CDR3 protein: ASSEYGLGGRALNEQY

V gene: TRBV15
CDR3 length: 14
J gene: TRBJ1-3
CDR3 protein: ATSRSRGARGNTIY

V gene: TRBV15
CDR3 length: 11
J gene: TRBJ2-3
CDR3 protein: ATSRSSTDTQY

V gene: TRBV7-2
CDR3 length: 13
J gene: TRBJ1-4
CDR3 protein: ASSPDSSRGGKLF

V gene: TRBV9
CDR3 length: 12
J gene: TRBJ1-1
CDR3 protein: ASSAHPDGIQAF